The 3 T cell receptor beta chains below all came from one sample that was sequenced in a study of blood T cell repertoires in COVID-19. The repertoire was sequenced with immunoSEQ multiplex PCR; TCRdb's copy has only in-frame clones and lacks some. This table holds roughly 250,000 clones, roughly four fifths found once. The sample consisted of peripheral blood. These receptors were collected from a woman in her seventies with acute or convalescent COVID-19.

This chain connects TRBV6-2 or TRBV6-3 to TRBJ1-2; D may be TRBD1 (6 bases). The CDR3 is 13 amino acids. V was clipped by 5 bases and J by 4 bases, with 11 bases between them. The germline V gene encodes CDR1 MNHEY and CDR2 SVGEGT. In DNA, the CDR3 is TGTGCCAGCAGTACCACAGGGCTCTATGGCTACACCTTC. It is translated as CASSTTGLYGYTF.

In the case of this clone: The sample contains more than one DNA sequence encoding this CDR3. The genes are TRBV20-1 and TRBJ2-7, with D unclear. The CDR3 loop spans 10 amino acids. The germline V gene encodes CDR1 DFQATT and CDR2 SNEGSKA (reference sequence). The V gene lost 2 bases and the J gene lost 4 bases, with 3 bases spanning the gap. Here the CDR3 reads CSARLYEQYF. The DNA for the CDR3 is TGCAGTGCTAGACTGTACGAGCAGTACTTC.

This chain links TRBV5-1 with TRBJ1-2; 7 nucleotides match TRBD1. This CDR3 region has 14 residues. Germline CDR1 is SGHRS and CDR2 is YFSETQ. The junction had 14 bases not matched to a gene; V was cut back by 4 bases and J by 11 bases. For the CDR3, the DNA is TGCGCCAGCAGCGGAGCCGGGACAGCCGTCGGGTACACCTTC. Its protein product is CASSGAGTAVGYTF. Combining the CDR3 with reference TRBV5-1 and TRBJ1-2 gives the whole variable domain KAGVTQTPRYLIKTRGQQVTLSCSPISGHRSVSWYQQTPGQGLQFLFEYFSETQRNKGNFPGRFSGRQFSNSRSEMNVSTLELGDSALYLCASSGAGTAVGYTFGSGTRLTVV.